The clone carrying this T cell receptor beta chain is a singleton in its sample. Antigen specificity is unknown. The assay, immunoSEQ v3.0, was run at survey level. The assay was immunoSEQ multiplex PCR, and TCRdb's table has in-frame clones only and misses some. In the table there are tens of thousands of clones, about 80% of which are singletons. This record belongs to a study of long-term antiretroviral therapy in people with HIV. General study points: An increase in diversity followed ART, yet levels stayed below transplant donor controls. Within the repertoire, clones expanded before ART were dominant at all time points. Repertoires looked antigen-experienced, with only a slight naive shift after ART.

Germline V gene lookup returns CDR1 SGHTA and CDR2 FQGNSA. J lost 5 bases, V lost 4 bases, and 13 bases had no gene match. The CDR3 length is 16 residues. Here the sequenced sample was unsorted PBMCs, taken 0.3 years after starting antiretroviral therapy. This sequence was found in a man between 40 and 49 years old with HIV. The rearrangement links TRBV7-2 to TRBJ2-7; 8 nucleotides match TRBD1. The CDR3 nucleotides are TGTGCCAGCAGCTCCCTACCAGGGGGCGCATTCCACGAGCAGTACTTC. It is translated as CASSSLPGGAFHEQYF.